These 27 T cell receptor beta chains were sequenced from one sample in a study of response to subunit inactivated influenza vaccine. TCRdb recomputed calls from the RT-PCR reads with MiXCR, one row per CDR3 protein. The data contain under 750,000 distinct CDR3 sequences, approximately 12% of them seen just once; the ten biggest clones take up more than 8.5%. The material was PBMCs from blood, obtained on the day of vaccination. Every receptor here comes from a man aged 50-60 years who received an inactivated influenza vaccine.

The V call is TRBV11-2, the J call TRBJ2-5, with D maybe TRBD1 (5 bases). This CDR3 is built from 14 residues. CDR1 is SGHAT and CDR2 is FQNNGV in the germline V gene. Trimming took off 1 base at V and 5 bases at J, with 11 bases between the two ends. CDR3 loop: CASSLVGVWETQYF. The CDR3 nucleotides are TGTGCCAGCAGCTTAGTAGGGGTGTGGGAGACCCAGTACTTC.

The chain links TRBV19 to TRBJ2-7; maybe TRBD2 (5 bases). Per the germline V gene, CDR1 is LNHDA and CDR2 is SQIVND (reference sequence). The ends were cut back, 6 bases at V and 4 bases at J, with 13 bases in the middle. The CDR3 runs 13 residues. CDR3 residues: CASSTLRGYEQYF. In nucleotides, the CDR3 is TGTGCCAGTAGCACACTTCGGGGATACGAGCAGTACTTC.

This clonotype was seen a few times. The DNA of the CDR3 is TGTGCCAGCAGCCCACACTCGGGACTAGCGGGAGCTTTAGAGACCCAGTACTTC. Translated, it gives CASSPHSGLAGALETQYF. The rearrangement uses TRBV7-6 and TRBJ2-5; 14 bases align to TRBD2. Germline V CDR1 and CDR2: SGHVS, FNYEAQ. The CDR3 extends over 18 amino acids. Trimming took 5 bases from V and 4 from J; bases not matched to a gene: 12.

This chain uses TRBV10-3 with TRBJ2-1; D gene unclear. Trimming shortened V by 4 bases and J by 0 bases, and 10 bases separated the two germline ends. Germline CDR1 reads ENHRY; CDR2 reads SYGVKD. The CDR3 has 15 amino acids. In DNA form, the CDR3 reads TGTGCCATCAGTGCTACAAAGCTCTCCTACAATGAGCAGTTCTTC. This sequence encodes CAISATKLSYNEQFF.

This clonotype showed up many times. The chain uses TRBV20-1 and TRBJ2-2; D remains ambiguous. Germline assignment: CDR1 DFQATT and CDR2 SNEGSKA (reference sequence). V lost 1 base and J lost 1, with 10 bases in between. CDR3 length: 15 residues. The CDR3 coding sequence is TGCAGTGCTAGAGCCGGAAACTTGAACACCGGGGAGCTGTTTTTT. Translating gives CSARAGNLNTGELFF.

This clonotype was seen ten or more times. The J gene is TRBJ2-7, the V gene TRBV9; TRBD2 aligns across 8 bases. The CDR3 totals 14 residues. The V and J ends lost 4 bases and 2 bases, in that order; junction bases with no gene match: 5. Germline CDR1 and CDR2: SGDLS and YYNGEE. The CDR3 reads CASSPGGKAYEQYF. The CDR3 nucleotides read TGTGCCAGCAGCCCGGGGGGGAAGGCCTACGAGCAGTACTTC.

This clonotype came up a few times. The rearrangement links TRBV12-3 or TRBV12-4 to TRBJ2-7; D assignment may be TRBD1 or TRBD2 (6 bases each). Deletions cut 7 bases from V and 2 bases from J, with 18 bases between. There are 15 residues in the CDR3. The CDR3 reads CASTLGWGAAYEQYF. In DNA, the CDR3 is TGTGCCAGCACTCTTGGGTGGGGGGCGGCCTACGAGCAGTACTTC.

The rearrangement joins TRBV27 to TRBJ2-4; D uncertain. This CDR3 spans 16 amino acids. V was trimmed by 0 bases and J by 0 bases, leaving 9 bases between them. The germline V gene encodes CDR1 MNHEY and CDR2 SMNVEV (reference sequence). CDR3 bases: TGTGCCAGCAGTTTATCTTCCTGGGCAGCCAAAAACATTCAGTACTTC. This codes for CASSLSSWAAKNIQYF.

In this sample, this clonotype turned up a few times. The DNA for the CDR3 is TGTGCCAGCAGTCTCCGGGACAGGGTGTTTGACGAGCAGTACTTC. Its protein product is CASSLRDRVFDEQYF. The chain is built from TRBV12-3 or TRBV12-4 and TRBJ2-7; 9 nucleotides agree with TRBD1. This CDR3 has 15 residues. Germline trimming cut 5 bases from V and 5 bases from J; bases unmatched to any gene: 10.

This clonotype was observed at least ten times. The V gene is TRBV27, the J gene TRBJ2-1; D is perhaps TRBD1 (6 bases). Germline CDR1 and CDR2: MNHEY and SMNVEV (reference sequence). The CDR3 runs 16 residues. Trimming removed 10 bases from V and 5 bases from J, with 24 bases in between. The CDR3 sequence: CATSIGQGHLNNEQFF. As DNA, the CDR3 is TGTGCCACCTCCATCGGCCAGGGGCACCTAAACAATGAGCAGTTCTTC.

This chain's CDR3 is CSAQKGGFYNEQFF. The CDR3 DNA reads as TGCAGTGCACAGAAGGGGGGTTTCTACAATGAGCAGTTCTTC. The V gene is TRBV20-1, the J gene TRBJ2-1; D could derive from TRBD1 or TRBD2 (6 bases each). This CDR3 spans 14 amino acids. Deletions cut 6 bases from V and 3 bases from J, with 15 bases between. CDR1 is DFQATT and CDR2 is SNEGSKA in the germline V gene (reference sequence).

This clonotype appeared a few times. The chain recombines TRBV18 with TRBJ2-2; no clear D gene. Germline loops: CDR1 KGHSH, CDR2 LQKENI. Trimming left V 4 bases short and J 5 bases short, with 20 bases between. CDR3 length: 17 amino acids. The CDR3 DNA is TGTGCCAGCTCACTTAGACCCGTCCAAGGTGGGACCGGGGAGCTGTTTTTT. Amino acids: CASSLRPVQGGTGELFF. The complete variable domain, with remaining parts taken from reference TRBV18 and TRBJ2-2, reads NAGVMQNPRHLVRRRGQEARLRCSPMKGHSHVYWYRQLPEEGLKFMVYLQKENIIDESGMPKERFSAEFPKEGPSILRIQQVVRGDSAAYFCASSLRPVQGGTGELFFGEGSRLTVL.

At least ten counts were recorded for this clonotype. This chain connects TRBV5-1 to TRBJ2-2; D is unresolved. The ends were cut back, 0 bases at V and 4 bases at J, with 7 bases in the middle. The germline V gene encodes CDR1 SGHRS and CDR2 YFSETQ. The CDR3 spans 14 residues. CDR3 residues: CASSLVQITGELFF. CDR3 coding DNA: TGCGCCAGCAGCTTGGTACAAATCACCGGGGAGCTGTTTTTT.

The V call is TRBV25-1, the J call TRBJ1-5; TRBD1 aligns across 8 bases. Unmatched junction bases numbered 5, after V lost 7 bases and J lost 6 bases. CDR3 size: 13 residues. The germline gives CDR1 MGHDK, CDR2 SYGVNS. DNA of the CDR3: TGTGCCAGCACTCCAGGGGGCACTCAGCCCCAGCATTTT. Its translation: CASTPGGTQPQHF.

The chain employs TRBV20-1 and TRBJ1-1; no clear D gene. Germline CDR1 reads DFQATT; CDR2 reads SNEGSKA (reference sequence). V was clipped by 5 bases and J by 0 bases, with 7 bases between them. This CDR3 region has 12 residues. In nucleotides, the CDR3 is TGCAGTGCTTTATCCATGAACACTGAAGCTTTCTTT. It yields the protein CSALSMNTEAFF.

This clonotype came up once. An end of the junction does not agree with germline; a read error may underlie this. CDR3 sequence reads: CASSQERWDF. In nucleotides, the CDR3 is TGTGCCAGCAGCCAAGAACGCTGGGACTTC. The rearrangement uses TRBV3-1 and TRBJ2-5; D is ambiguous. In germline, CDR1 is LGHDT, CDR2 YNNKEL (reference sequence). The CDR3 contains 10 residues.

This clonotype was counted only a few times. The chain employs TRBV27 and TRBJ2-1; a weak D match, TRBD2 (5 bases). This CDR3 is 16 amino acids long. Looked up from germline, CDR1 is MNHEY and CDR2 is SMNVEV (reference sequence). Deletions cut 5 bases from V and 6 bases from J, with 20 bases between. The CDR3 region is CASSPGTYELGNEQFF. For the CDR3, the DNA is TGTGCCAGCAGTCCGGGCACGTACGAACTAGGCAATGAGCAGTTCTTC.

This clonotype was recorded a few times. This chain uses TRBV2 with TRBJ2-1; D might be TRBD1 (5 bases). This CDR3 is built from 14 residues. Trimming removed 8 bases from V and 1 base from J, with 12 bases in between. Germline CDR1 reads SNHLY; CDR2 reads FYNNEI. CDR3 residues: CASRGARSYNEQFF. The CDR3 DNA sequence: TGTGCCAGCCGTGGGGCTAGATCCTACAATGAGCAGTTCTTC. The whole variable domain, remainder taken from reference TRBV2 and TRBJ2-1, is EPEVTQTPSHQVTQMGQEVILRCVPISNHLYFYWYRQILGQKVEFLVSFYNNEISEKSEIFDDQFSVERPDGSNFTLKIRSTKLEDSAMYFCASRGARSYNEQFFGPGTRLTVL.

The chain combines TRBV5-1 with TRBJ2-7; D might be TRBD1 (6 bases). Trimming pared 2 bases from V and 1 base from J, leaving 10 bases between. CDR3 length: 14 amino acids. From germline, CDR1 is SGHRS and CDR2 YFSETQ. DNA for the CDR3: TGCGCCAGCAGCTTTGCGACAGGATCCTACGAGCAGTACTTC. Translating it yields CASSFATGSYEQYF.

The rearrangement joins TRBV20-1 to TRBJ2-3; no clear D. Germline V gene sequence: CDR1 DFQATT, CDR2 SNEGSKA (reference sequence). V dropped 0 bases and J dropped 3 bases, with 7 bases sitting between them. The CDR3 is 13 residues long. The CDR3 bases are TGCAGTGCTAGAGAGGTAAATACAGATACGCAGTATTTT. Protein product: CSAREVNTDTQYF.

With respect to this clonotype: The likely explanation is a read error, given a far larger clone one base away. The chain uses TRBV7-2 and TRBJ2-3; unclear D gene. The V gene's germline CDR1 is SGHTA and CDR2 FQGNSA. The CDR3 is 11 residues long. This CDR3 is CASSATDTHYF. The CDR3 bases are TGTGCCAGCAGCGCTACAGATACGCATTATTTT. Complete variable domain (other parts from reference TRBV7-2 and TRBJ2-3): GAGVSQSPSNKVTEKGKDVELRCDPISGHTALYWYRQSLGQGLEFLIYFQGNSAPDKSGLPSDRFSAERTGGSVSTLTIQRTQQEDSAVYLCASSATDTHYFGPGTRLTVL.

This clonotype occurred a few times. DNA for the CDR3: TGCAGCGCCTCCGGGACTGTCGAAGAGACCCAGTACTTC. Its translation is CSASGTVEETQYF. V and J are TRBV29-1 and TRBJ2-5, with D possibly matching TRBD2 (6 bases). V dropped 7 bases and J dropped 3 bases, with 15 bases sitting between them. The germline V gene encodes CDR1 SQVTM and CDR2 ANQGSEA. This CDR3 is 13 amino acids long.

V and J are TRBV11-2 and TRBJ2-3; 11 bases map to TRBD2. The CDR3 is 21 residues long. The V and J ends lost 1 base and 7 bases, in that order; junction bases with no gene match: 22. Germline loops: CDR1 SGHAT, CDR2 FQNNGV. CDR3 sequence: CASSLGWYLAGGTKQAYTQYF. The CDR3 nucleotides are TGTGCCAGCAGCTTAGGTTGGTACCTAGCGGGAGGTACGAAACAGGCATATACGCAGTATTTT.

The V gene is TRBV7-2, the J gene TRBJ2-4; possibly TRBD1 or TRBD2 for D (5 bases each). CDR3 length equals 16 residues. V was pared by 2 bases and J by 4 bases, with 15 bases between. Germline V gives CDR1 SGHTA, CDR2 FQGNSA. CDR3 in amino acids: CASSLIGARGKNIQYF. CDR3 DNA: TGTGCCAGCAGCTTAATAGGTGCGAGGGGTAAAAACATTCAGTACTTC.

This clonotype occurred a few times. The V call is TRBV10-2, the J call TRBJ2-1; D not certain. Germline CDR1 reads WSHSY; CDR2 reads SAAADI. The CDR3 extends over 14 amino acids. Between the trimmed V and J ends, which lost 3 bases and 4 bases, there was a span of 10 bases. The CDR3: CASSENQAYNEQFF. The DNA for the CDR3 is TGCGCCAGCAGTGAAAATCAGGCGTACAATGAGCAGTTCTTC.

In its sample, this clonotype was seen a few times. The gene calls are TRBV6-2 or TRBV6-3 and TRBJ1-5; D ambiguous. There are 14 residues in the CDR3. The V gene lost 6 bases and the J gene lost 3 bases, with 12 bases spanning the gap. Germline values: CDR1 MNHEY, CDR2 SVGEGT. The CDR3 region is CASSDGRNNQPQHF. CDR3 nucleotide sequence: TGTGCCAGCAGCGACGGCCGGAACAATCAGCCCCAGCATTTT.

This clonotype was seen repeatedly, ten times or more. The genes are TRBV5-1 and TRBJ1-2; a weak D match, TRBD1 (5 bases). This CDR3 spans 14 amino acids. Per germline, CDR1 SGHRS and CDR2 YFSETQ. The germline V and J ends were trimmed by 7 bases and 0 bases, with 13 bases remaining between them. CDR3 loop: CASAMSGANYGYTF. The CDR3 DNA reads TGCGCCAGCGCGATGTCGGGGGCTAACTATGGCTACACCTTC.